This T cell receptor (beta chain) was captured by sequencing in a study of T cell clones after liver transplantation. Study as a whole: Samples came from ITN030ST, which attempted immunosuppression withdrawal within 2 years of liver transplantation. A pre-transplant mixed lymphocyte reaction with TCRbeta sequencing defined graft-donor-reactive clones followed in post-transplant blood. Subjects received no induction therapy and standard immunosuppression until randomization at 12-24 months post-transplant. Study-wide results and limits: Small, mixed patient groups and varying post-transplant times limit these conclusions.

Profiling relied on immunoSEQ multiplex PCR, and the TCRdb table lists in-frame clones only, not all of them. Of approximately 9,300 clones in the sample, around 72% were seen once. In the case of this clone: The target antigen is unknown.

The CDR3 is 14 amino acids. Trimming pared 2 bases from V and 1 base from J, leaving 8 bases between. From germline, CDR1 is SEHNR and CDR2 FQNEAQ (reference sequence). The chain combines TRBV7-9 with TRBJ1-1, with D possibly matching TRBD1 (5 bases). The sequence was obtained from a human patient who received a liver transplant. Some T cells may possibly be graft donor cells. Sequenced here: CD8+ T cells from blood, sampled at the 15-month timepoint. CDR3 region: CASSLLGANTEAFF. CDR3 sequence (DNA): TGTGCCAGCAGCTTATTAGGGGCGAACACTGAAGCTTTCTTT.